The 18 T cell receptor beta chains reported below all come from one sample, sequenced in a study of T cells in Graves' hyperthyroidism and ophthalmopathy. TCR beta CDR3 sequences were amplified from RNA transcripts. HTBI primers drove first-round RT-PCR of the TCR CDR3. Each CDR3 protein gets one entry after TCRdb re-called the multiplex PCR reads with MiXCR. Of 550,000 to 800,000 distinct CDR3 sequences listed, 15% to 20% were seen once; the top ten hold under 10%. The material sequenced was blood. These receptor sequences come from a young man with Graves' hyperthyroidism.

The rearrangement joins TRBV27 to TRBJ2-3, with D possibly TRBD1 on 6 matching bases. This CDR3 has 17 residues. Germline V lookup: CDR1 MNHEY, CDR2 SMNVEV (reference sequence). With 3 bases removed from V and 3 bases from J, the gap between germline ends came to 19 bases. The chain's CDR3 is CASSFTRLAGVTDTQYF. The DNA of the CDR3 is TGTGCCAGCAGTTTCACCCGACTGGCAGGGGTGACAGATACGCAGTATTTT.

This rearrangement joins TRBV5-1 to TRBJ2-6; 7 bases match TRBD2. There are 15 residues in the CDR3. CDR1 and CDR2 from the germline V gene are SGHRS and YFSETQ. V shed 4 bases, J shed 1 base, and the junction held 2 bases outside the gene matches. CDR3 sequence (DNA): TGCGCCAGCAGCATGGGGGGGTCTGGGGCCAACGTCCTGACTTTC. Encoded protein: CASSMGGSGANVLTF.

There are a few counts of this clonotype. The chain is built from TRBV11-2 and TRBJ2-1; 8 bases match TRBD2. The V gene's germline CDR1 is SGHAT and CDR2 FQNNGV. With V trimmed by 3 bases and J by 2 bases, 3 bases remained unmatched. This CDR3 is 15 amino acids long. The CDR3: CASSFTSGAYNEQFF. The CDR3 nucleotides read TGTGCCAGCAGCTTCACTAGCGGAGCCTACAATGAGCAGTTCTTC. Drawing the rest from reference TRBV11-2 and TRBJ2-1, the complete variable domain is EAGVAQSPRYKIIEKRQSVAFWCNPISGHATLYWYQQILGQGPKLLIQFQNNGVVDDSQLPKDRFSAERLKGVDSTLKIQPAKLEDSAVYLCASSFTSGAYNEQFFGPGTRLTVL.

The chain is built from TRBV5-6 and TRBJ2-1; 9 nucleotides align to TRBD2. Trimming at V came to 5 bases and at J to 12 bases, leaving 12 bases not matched to a gene. The CDR3 is made up of 14 amino acids. Looked up from germline, CDR1 is SGHDT and CDR2 is YYEEEE. CDR3 sequence reads: CASSRSGSPDWQFF. For the CDR3, the DNA is TGTGCCAGCAGTCGTAGCGGGAGTCCGGATTGGCAGTTCTTC.

This clonotype was seen repeatedly, ten times or more. V gene TRBV11-2 combines with J gene TRBJ1-1; the D gene is possibly TRBD1 (6 bases). The CDR3 runs to 16 residues. Per germline, CDR1 SGHAT and CDR2 FQNNGV. Trimming took 1 base from V and 3 from J, leaving 15 bases between them. This CDR3 reads CASSLGYRAGDTEAFF. The DNA for the CDR3 is TGTGCCAGCAGCTTAGGCTACAGGGCGGGGGACACTGAAGCTTTCTTT.

There are many counts of this clonotype. J is TRBJ2-5 and V is TRBV28; D perhaps matches TRBD1 (6 bases). The V end was cut by 0 bases, the J end by 1 base, with 9 bases between. The CDR3 extends over 15 amino acids. CDR1 MDHEN and CDR2 SYDVKM come from the germline V gene. The DNA for the CDR3 is TGTGCCAGCAGTTTATGGGGGGCAAGCCAAGAGACCCAGTACTTC. Protein: CASSLWGASQETQYF.

The V and J genes are TRBV7-2 and TRBJ2-7, with 7 bases aligning to TRBD2. J lost 7 bases, V lost 1 base, and 19 bases had no gene match. Per the germline V gene, CDR1 is SGHTA and CDR2 is FQGNSA. The CDR3 runs to 18 residues. In DNA, the CDR3 is TGTGCCAGCAGCTTAGGGGGTTTCGGTCTAGCGGCTGGGAGAGAGCAGTACTTC. The encoded protein is CASSLGGFGLAAGREQYF.

This clonotype turned up a few times. CDR3 sequence reads: CASSLATARSPLHF. The CDR3 DNA sequence: TGCGCCAGCAGCTTGGCGACAGCGCGCTCACCCCTCCACTTT. The chain combines TRBV5-1 with TRBJ1-6; a weak D match, TRBD1 (5 bases). Germline V gene data show CDR1 as SGHRS and CDR2 as YFSETQ. This CDR3 comprises 14 residues. V shed 0 bases and J shed 10 bases, with 11 bases lying between them.

The chain is built from TRBV12-3 or TRBV12-4 and TRBJ2-7; D tentatively reads TRBD1 or TRBD2 (6 bases each). The V end lost 8 bases, the J end lost 6 bases, and 20 bases lay between the germline ends. The CDR3 length is 14 residues. The CDR3 sequence is CASCRRGLLCEQYF. The CDR3 bases are TGTGCCAGCTGCCGCAGGGGACTCCTATGCGAGCAGTACTTC.

This clonotype occurred many times. The chain joins TRBV12-3 or TRBV12-4 to TRBJ2-1; the D gene is possibly TRBD2 (5 bases). V shed 2 bases and J shed 9 bases, with 17 bases lying between them. The CDR3 runs 15 residues. CDR3 nucleotides: TGTGCCAGCAGTTTAAGGGAGATCCTTTTGGGTGAGCAGTTCTTC. It encodes CASSLREILLGEQFF.

This clonotype was counted ten times or more. The chain's CDR3 is CASSLPRDSFSYNEQFF. CDR3 sequence (DNA): TGTGCCAGCAGCTTGCCTCGGGACAGTTTCTCCTACAATGAGCAGTTCTTC. The V call is TRBV7-9, the J call TRBJ2-1; TRBD1 agrees at 7 bases. With 3 bases clipped from V and 0 bases from J, the junction kept 8 bases outside the gene matches. Germline V gene lookup returns CDR1 SEHNR and CDR2 FQNEAQ (reference sequence). The CDR3 runs to 17 residues.

This clonotype was observed once. The chain has TRBV7-2 and TRBJ2-5; D not certain. The CDR3 is 14 amino acids. V was pared by 0 bases and J by 4 bases, with 9 bases between. Germline CDR1 is SGHTA and CDR2 is FQGNSA. The CDR3 DNA reads as TGTGCCAGCAGCTTAGCTAGAAGAATAGAGACCCAGTACTTC. It codes for CASSLARRIETQYF.

This clonotype appeared many times. The CDR3 region is CAWTPGVFYEQYF. The CDR3 DNA follows: TGTGCCTGGACCCCAGGTGTGTTCTACGAGCAGTACTTC. The chain carries TRBV30 and TRBJ2-7, with no clear D. The CDR3 extends over 13 amino acids. Trimming took off 4 bases at V and 3 bases at J, with 13 bases between the two ends. Germline V gene lookup returns CDR1 GTSNPN and CDR2 SVGIG (reference sequence).

The table lists this clonotype with many counts. The chain has TRBV28 and TRBJ1-3, with D maybe TRBD1 (6 bases). The V gene's germline CDR1 is MDHEN and CDR2 SYDVKM. Trimming shortened V by 6 bases and J by 0 bases, and 15 bases separated the two germline ends. The CDR3 sequence is 16 residues long. The CDR3 here is CASSGQLTYSGNTIYF. DNA of the CDR3: TGTGCCAGCAGCGGACAGCTCACCTACTCTGGAAACACCATATATTTT.

This clonotype was seen more than once but under ten times. The CDR3 DNA follows: TGTGCTAGTGGTTTGGGCAGAACCAATTCACCCCTCCACTTT. This translates into CASGLGRTNSPLHF. V and J are TRBV12-5 and TRBJ1-6, with no clear D. V shed 1 base and J shed 7 bases, with 8 bases lying between them. This CDR3 spans 14 amino acids. CDR1 is LGHNT, CDR2 FRNRAP, per germline.

In its sample, this clonotype was seen a few times. One end of the junction does not line up with germline, which may come from a read error. The chain employs TRBV12-3 or TRBV12-4 and TRBJ1-6; possible D gene TRBD1, 5 bases. This CDR3 comprises 15 residues. The CDR3 loop is CAGSPGWGDNSPLHF. CDR3 sequence (DNA): TGTGCCGGCAGTCCGGGGTGGGGGGACAATTCACCCCTCCACTTT.

The chain joins TRBV5-1 to TRBJ1-3, with D possibly matching TRBD1 (5 bases). V lost 4 bases and J 0 bases, leaving 11 bases between the germline ends. This CDR3 has 15 amino acids. Germline loops: CDR1 SGHRS, CDR2 YFSETQ. CDR3 residues: CASSEGLSSGNTIYF. Written as DNA, the CDR3 is TGCGCCAGCAGCGAGGGACTGTCCTCTGGAAACACCATATATTTT.

This clonotype was found many times. The V call is TRBV28, the J call TRBJ2-7; D perhaps matches TRBD2 (5 bases). The germline V gene encodes CDR1 MDHEN and CDR2 SYDVKM. The CDR3 extends over 13 amino acids. The V and J ends lost 5 bases and 0 bases respectively, with 8 bases between them. The CDR3 here is CASSGGPSYEQYF. CDR3 coding DNA: TGTGCCAGCAGTGGAGGACCCTCCTACGAGCAGTACTTC.